This T cell receptor (beta chain) was observed in a study of cytotoxic CD8 clonotypes in ibrutinib-treated CLL. A word on this clone: Its antigen is currently unknown.

This table comes from immunoSEQ multiplex PCR, and its TCRdb copy is limited to in-frame clones, with some not included. This sample has approximately 45,000 clones, with approximately 65% found just once. Overall study results and limits: Public clonotypes proved infrequent, and on treatment they shrank or remained steady.

Trimming took 0 bases from V and 2 from J, leaving 14 bases between them. Germline V CDR1 and CDR2: ENHRY, SYGVKD. CDR3 length equals 17 residues. The rearrangement uses TRBV10-3 and TRBJ2-4; D may be TRBD1 (5 bases). The sequence was obtained from a human donor with chronic lymphocytic leukemia. Here the sequenced sample was PBMCs, taken after 24 months of ibrutinib treatment. CDR3 protein: CAISESAGKGPKNIQYF. For the CDR3, the DNA is TGTGCCATCAGTGAGTCCGCAGGGAAAGGACCCAAAAACATTCAGTACTTC.